Sequencing of this T cell receptor (beta chain) was carried out in a study of vaccination and CD4 T cells after COVID-19. Treatment specified: roughly ten-day PBMC culture with coronavirus spike peptide pools or control peptides (ViraFEST assay). Scientists ran DNA taken from cultured CD4+ T cells through the Oncomine TCR Beta short-read assay for sequencing. TCRdb used MiXCR to reprocess the PCR reads, holding one entry per CDR3 protein. This sample carries some 14,000 distinct CDR3 sequences, 50% to 60% of them seen once, and the ten largest clones take 4.6%. This clonotype was counted between two and nine times. What it binds is unknown. The specimen was CD4+ T cells from blood, cultured in vitro, collected before SARS-CoV-2 vaccination. The receptor was derived from a human donor who had recovered from COVID-19.

In DNA, the CDR3 is TGTGCCAGCAGCCGAACCCCGGGACAGGGGAAGGAAGGGGCTTTCTTT. It yields the protein CASSRTPGQGKEGAFF. V usage is TRBV7-9 and J usage is TRBJ1-1, with 10 nucleotides matching TRBD1. This CDR3 region has 16 residues. Germline-derived CDR1 and CDR2 are SEHNR and FQNEAQ (reference sequence). The trim removed 5 bases at V and 11 bases at J, leaving 17 bases unmatched.